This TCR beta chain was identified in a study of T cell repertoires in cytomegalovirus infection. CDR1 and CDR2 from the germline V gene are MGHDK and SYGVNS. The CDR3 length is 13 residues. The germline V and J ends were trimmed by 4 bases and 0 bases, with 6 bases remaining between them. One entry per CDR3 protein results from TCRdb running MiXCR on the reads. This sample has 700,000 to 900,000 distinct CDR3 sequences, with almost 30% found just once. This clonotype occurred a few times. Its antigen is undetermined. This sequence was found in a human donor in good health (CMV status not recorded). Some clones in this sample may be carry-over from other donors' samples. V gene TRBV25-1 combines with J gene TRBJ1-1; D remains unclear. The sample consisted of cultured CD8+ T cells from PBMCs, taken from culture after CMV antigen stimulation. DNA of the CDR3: TGTGCCAGCAGTGTCGCCGTGAACACTGAAGCTTTCTTT. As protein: CASSVAVNTEAFF. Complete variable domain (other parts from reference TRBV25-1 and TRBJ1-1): EADIYQTPRYLVIGTGKKITLECSQTMGHDKMYWYQQDPGMELHLIHYSYGVNSTEKGDLSSESTVSRIRTEHFPLTLESARPSHTSQYLCASSVAVNTEAFFGQGTRLTVV.